The next 32 T cell receptor beta chains were all read from a single sample in a study of T cells in Graves' hyperthyroidism and ophthalmopathy. Amplification of TCR beta CDR3 regions was performed using RNA transcripts as template. The TCR CDR3 was amplified in a first-round RT-PCR using the HTBI primer set. TCRdb used MiXCR to reprocess the multiplex PCR reads, holding one entry per CDR3 protein. The sample has about 600,000 distinct CDR3 sequences, 12% to 15% seen once. Sequencing was carried out using blood. These TCRs come from a woman under 30 with Graves' ophthalmopathy.

This clonotype was detected ten times or more. The rearrangement joins TRBV7-3 to TRBJ1-1; 8 bases are shared with TRBD1. Germline V lookup: CDR1 SGHTA, CDR2 FQGTGA. Trimming removed 4 bases from V and 4 bases from J; junction bases left unmatched: 5. The CDR3 totals 14 residues. Here the CDR3 reads CASSSTGDLTEAFF. The CDR3 DNA sequence: TGTGCCAGCAGCTCGACAGGGGACCTCACTGAAGCTTTCTTT. Looking up the rest from reference TRBV7-3 and TRBJ1-1 gives the full variable domain: GAGVSQTPSNKVTEKGKYVELRCDPISGHTALYWYRQSLGQGPEFLIYFQGTGAADDSGLPNDRFFAVRPEGSVSTLKIQRTERGDSAVYLCASSSTGDLTEAFFGQGTRLTVV.

This clonotype was recorded at least ten times. V is TRBV12-3 or TRBV12-4 and J is TRBJ2-3, with no clear D. This CDR3 region has 15 residues. Trimming pared 6 bases from V and 6 bases from J, leaving 19 bases between. The CDR3 sequence is CASRTIPPRTDTQYF. CDR3 DNA: TGTGCCAGCAGAACTATCCCCCCCCGGACGGATACGCAGTATTTT.

This clonotype has more than one count but fewer than ten. The V gene is TRBV6-1, the J gene TRBJ1-2; D remains ambiguous. V shed 5 bases and J shed 6 bases, with 13 bases lying between them. CDR3 length: 13 residues. Germline-derived CDR1 and CDR2 are MNHNS and SASEGT. This CDR3 is CASSYVERDGYTF. In DNA form, the CDR3 reads TGTGCCAGCAGTTATGTAGAGCGGGATGGCTACACCTTC.

This clonotype was counted at least ten times. The rearrangement links TRBV7-9 to TRBJ1-6; D possibly corresponds to TRBD1 (6 bases). CDR1 and CDR2 from the germline V gene are SEHNR and FQNEAQ (reference sequence). Trimming pared 2 bases from V and 0 bases from J, leaving 8 bases between. CDR3 size: 16 residues. CDR3: CASSLRGGSYNSPLHF. As DNA, the CDR3 is TGTGCCAGCAGCTTAAGAGGGGGCTCCTATAATTCACCCCTCCACTTT. Drawing the rest from reference TRBV7-9 and TRBJ1-6, the complete variable domain is DTGVSQNPRHKITKRGQNVTFRCDPISEHNRLYWYRQTLGQGPEFLTYFQNEAQLEKSRLLSDRFSAERPKGSFSTLEIQRTEQGDSAMYLCASSLRGGSYNSPLHFGNGTRLTVT.

This clonotype was seen a handful of times. V usage is TRBV30 and J usage is TRBJ2-7; 8 positions match TRBD1. From germline, CDR1 is GTSNPN and CDR2 SVGIG (reference sequence). The CDR3 has 15 residues. The junction had 8 bases not matched to a gene; V was cut back by 0 bases and J by 4 bases. The CDR3 bases are TGTGCCTGGAGTGTATGGACAGGGTACTCATACGAGCAGTACTTC. Translated: CAWSVWTGYSYEQYF.

This chain links TRBV28 with TRBJ1-4; possible D gene TRBD1, 5 bases. The CDR3 totals 15 residues. With 2 bases removed from V and 10 bases from J, the gap between germline ends came to 17 bases. Germline CDR1 MDHEN, CDR2 SYDVKM. As DNA, the CDR3 is TGTGCCAGCAGTTTAGGCCGGGGGGGAGGCGGAAAACTGTTTTTT. Protein: CASSLGRGGGGKLFF.

The chain has TRBV5-1 and TRBJ2-1, with D tentatively TRBD2 (6 bases). Germline CDR1 SGHRS, CDR2 YFSETQ. The CDR3 extends over 14 amino acids. Trimming shortened V by 2 bases and J by 7 bases, and 13 bases separated the two germline ends. CDR3 protein: CASSLSGPPNEQFF. CDR3 DNA: TGCGCCAGCAGCTTAAGCGGGCCACCAAATGAGCAGTTCTTC.

This clonotype was seen at least ten times. J is TRBJ2-3 and V is TRBV3-1; D is uncertain. Trimming removed 3 bases at V and 0 bases at J, with 7 bases between. The CDR3 contains 14 residues. Germline loops: CDR1 LGHDT, CDR2 YNNKEL (reference sequence). In nucleotides, the CDR3 is TGTGCCAGCAGCCACGCTATGAGCACAGATACGCAGTATTTT. Amino acids: CASSHAMSTDTQYF.

J is TRBJ1-2 and V is TRBV10-3, with 7 bases fitting TRBD1. The CDR3 is made up of 17 amino acids. Trimming cost V 3 bases and J 0 bases; bases outside gene matches: 10. Germline V gene data show CDR1 as ENHRY and CDR2 as SYGVKD. CDR3 nucleotide sequence: TGTGCCATCAGTGAAGGGACAGAGGATCCAGCTAACTATGGCTACACCTTC. It translates to CAISEGTEDPANYGYTF.

The chain couples TRBV4-1 to TRBJ2-1; 8 bases line up with TRBD1. Trimming at V came to 0 bases and at J to 7 bases, leaving 14 bases not matched to a gene. The germline V gene has CDR1 MGHRA and CDR2 YSYEKL. The CDR3 spans 18 residues. This chain's CDR3 is CASSQEGAGGGIGNEQFF. The CDR3 bases are TGCGCCAGCAGCCAAGAAGGGGCAGGGGGCGGGATCGGGAATGAGCAGTTCTTC.

The chain is built from TRBV6-6 and TRBJ1-5; D is undetermined. Trimming cost V 2 bases and J 5 bases, with 10 bases left between them. CDR3 size: 14 residues. Germline V gene data show CDR1 as MNHNY and CDR2 as SVGAGI (reference sequence). The CDR3 is CASSYRVGHQPQHF. The CDR3 DNA sequence: TGTGCCAGCAGTTACAGGGTCGGGCATCAGCCCCAGCATTTT.

This clonotype was counted ten times or more. The chain employs TRBV3-1 and TRBJ2-3; D might be TRBD2 (5 bases). This CDR3 comprises 12 residues. Trimming took off 3 bases at V and 6 bases at J, with 7 bases between the two ends. The germline V gene has CDR1 LGHDT and CDR2 YNNKEL (reference sequence). The CDR3 DNA sequence: TGTGCCAGCAGCCAGCCGGGGGATACGCAGTATTTT. It encodes CASSQPGDTQYF.

This chain links TRBV12-5 with TRBJ1-2; D is unclear. CDR3 length: 15 amino acids. CDR1 and CDR2 from the germline V gene are LGHNT and FRNRAP. Trimming took 3 bases from V and 4 from J, leaving 15 bases between them. CDR3 DNA sequence: TGTGCTAGTGGTTTCGCCACGGGTCTTGTCTATGGCTACACCTTC. It is translated as CASGFATGLVYGYTF.

This clonotype was observed at least ten times. The chain combines TRBV18 with TRBJ1-5; possible D gene TRBD1, 5 bases. V lost 2 bases to trimming and J lost 9 bases, with 8 bases between them. Germline V gene data show CDR1 as KGHSH and CDR2 as LQKENI. The CDR3 runs to 12 residues. The CDR3, as DNA: TGTGCCAGCTCACCAGACAGTGGGCCCCAGCATTTT. Protein product: CASSPDSGPQHF.

This clonotype was counted many times. The CDR3 reads CATTGPVGDTQYF. CDR3 bases: TGTGCCACCACCGGACCCGTGGGAGATACGCAGTATTTT. J is TRBJ2-3 and V is TRBV24-1; no clear D gene. This CDR3 region has 13 residues. The germline CDR1 and CDR2 sequences are KGHDR and SFDVKD. Trimming took 8 bases from V and 5 from J, leaving 13 bases between them.

There are many counts of this clonotype. This sequence joins TRBV5-6 and TRBJ2-2; D may be TRBD2 (5 bases). The CDR3 spans 14 residues. The germline V gene has CDR1 SGHDT and CDR2 YYEEEE. V lost 1 base, J lost 3 bases, and 7 bases lay in between. The CDR3 DNA reads as TGTGCCAGCAGCTTGTGGGGAGACACCGGGGAGCTGTTTTTT. Its protein is CASSLWGDTGELFF.

Many counts were recorded for this clonotype. The gene calls are TRBV7-9 and TRBJ2-5; 7 bases match TRBD1. V lost 6 bases to trimming and J lost 6 bases; unmatched junction nucleotides: 13. This CDR3 is built from 15 residues. CDR1 SEHNR and CDR2 FQNEAQ come from the germline V gene (reference sequence). CDR3 amino acids: CASRITGGQAQTQYF. The DNA of the CDR3 is TGTGCCAGCAGGATAACCGGCGGACAGGCCCAGACCCAGTACTTC. The whole variable domain, filled in from reference TRBV7-9 and TRBJ2-5, reads DTGVSQNPRHKITKRGQNVTFRCDPISEHNRLYWYRQTLGQGPEFLTYFQNEAQLEKSRLLSDRFSAERPKGSFSTLEIQRTEQGDSAMYLCASRITGGQAQTQYFGPGTRLLVL.

This clonotype was found a few times. The V and J genes are TRBV4-2 and TRBJ2-2; D gene ambiguous. Germline lookup yields CDR1 LGHNA and CDR2 YNFKEQ. V shed 5 bases and J shed 2 bases, with 12 bases lying between them. The CDR3 is 15 residues long. CDR3 coding DNA: TGTGCCAGCAGCGGGAACATCCCCAACACCGGGGAGCTGTTTTTT. Its translation: CASSGNIPNTGELFF.

This clonotype has at least ten counts. Relative to the germline gene, one junction end is altered; a read error may explain this. The gene calls are TRBV2 and TRBJ1-2; D is unclear. The germline gives CDR1 SNHLY, CDR2 FYNNEI. This CDR3 spans 12 amino acids. CDR3 nucleotide sequence: TGTGCCTGCAGCCGGAGTAACTATGGCTACACCTTC. Residues: CACSRSNYGYTF. Full variable domain (remainder filled in from reference TRBV2 and TRBJ1-2): EPEVTQTPSHQVTQMGQEVILRCVPISNHLYFYWYRQILGQKVEFLVSFYNNEISEKSEIFDDQFSVERPDGSNFTLKIRSTKLEDSAMYFCACSRSNYGYTFGSGTRLTVV.

There are many counts of this clonotype. The chain uses TRBV9 and TRBJ2-7; 8 bases are shared with TRBD2. Germline V gene lookup returns CDR1 SGDLS and CDR2 YYNGEE. The V and J ends lost 0 bases and 2 bases, in that order; junction bases with no gene match: 4. The CDR3 covers 15 residues. The CDR3 region is CASSVAGTRAYEQYF. CDR3 DNA sequence: TGTGCCAGCAGCGTAGCCGGGACTAGGGCCTACGAGCAGTACTTC.

This clonotype has ten or more counts. The chain carries TRBV28 and TRBJ2-7; maybe TRBD1 (5 bases). The V gene's germline CDR1 is MDHEN and CDR2 SYDVKM. Trimming pared 1 base from V and 0 bases from J, leaving 13 bases between. This CDR3 is 16 amino acids long. The chain's CDR3 is CASSLLGQSYSYEQYF. CDR3 nucleotides: TGTGCCAGCAGTTTATTGGGGCAGTCCTACTCCTACGAGCAGTACTTC.

At least ten counts were recorded for this clonotype. DNA of the CDR3: TGCGCCAGCAGCTTTGGGACAGGCCATTCCAATGAGCAGTTCTTC. Its translation is CASSFGTGHSNEQFF. The chain carries TRBV5-1 and TRBJ2-1, with 8 positions matching TRBD1. The V gene end was trimmed by 2 bases and the J gene end by 6 bases; junction bases not matched to a gene: 7. In germline, CDR1 is SGHRS, CDR2 YFSETQ. CDR3 size: 15 residues.

The chain is built from TRBV19 and TRBJ2-3, with 8 bases that match TRBD2. The V segment lost 5 bases and the J segment 2 bases; nucleotides outside the gene matches: 6. The germline V gene encodes CDR1 LNHDA and CDR2 SQIVND (reference sequence). The CDR3 spans 15 residues. The CDR3 DNA sequence: TGTGCCAGTAGTCTGAGGACTAGCTCCACAGATACGCAGTATTTT. Its translation is CASSLRTSSTDTQYF.

This clonotype was seen many times. The chain recombines TRBV20-1 with TRBJ1-1; D ambiguous. This CDR3 spans 13 amino acids. Trimming took off 0 bases at V and 3 bases at J, with 8 bases between the two ends. In germline, CDR1 is DFQATT, CDR2 SNEGSKA (reference sequence). In DNA, the CDR3 is TGCAGTGCTAGAGATCGGACGCACACTGAAGCTTTCTTT. This gives the protein CSARDRTHTEAFF.

This clonotype was detected ten times or more. This chain connects TRBV28 to TRBJ2-3, with a tentative D call TRBD2 (6 bases). The length of the CDR3 is 12 residues. Per germline, CDR1 MDHEN and CDR2 SYDVKM. V gave up 11 bases and J gave up 3 bases, with 12 bases separating them. In nucleotides, the CDR3 is TGTGCCTCTGGACTACGTACAGATACGCAGTATTTT. It codes for CASGLRTDTQYF.

The J gene is TRBJ1-1, the V gene TRBV28; possibly TRBD1 for D (6 bases). V lost 6 bases to trimming and J lost 3 bases, with 14 bases between them. The CDR3 length is 14 residues. Germline V gives CDR1 MDHEN, CDR2 SYDVKM. CDR3 residues: CASRVQGTDTEAFF. DNA for the CDR3: TGTGCCAGCAGGGTACAGGGAACGGACACTGAAGCTTTCTTT.

This clonotype was counted between two and nine times. This chain connects TRBV27 to TRBJ2-2; unclear D gene. V lost 10 bases, J lost 5 bases, and 17 bases lay in between. The CDR3 contains 14 residues. Germline CDR1 and CDR2: MNHEY and SMNVEV (reference sequence). DNA of the CDR3: TGTGCCACCCAATTGTTGGGCCGGACCGGGGAGCTGTTTTTT. It codes for CATQLLGRTGELFF.

As concerns this clonotype: Just one base apart from a much larger clone, this may be a read error. For the CDR3, the DNA is TGTGCCAGCAGCCTATCAGCCGGGACAGGGGCTTCGGAGACCCAGTACTTC. Protein product: CASSLSAGTGASETQYF. V usage is TRBV7-9 and J usage is TRBJ2-5, with 10 bases matching TRBD1. Germline CDR1 and CDR2: SEHNR and FQNEAQ (reference sequence). Losses at the gene ends were 5 bases for V and 5 bases for J; bases not matched to a gene: 14. The CDR3 extends over 17 amino acids.

This clonotype was seen many times. The rearrangement joins TRBV30 to TRBJ2-3, with D unclear. Deletions cut 4 bases from V and 8 bases from J, with 7 bases between. This CDR3 is 10 amino acids long. Germline V gives CDR1 GTSNPN, CDR2 SVGIG (reference sequence). The CDR3 is CAWNSVTQYF. The CDR3 DNA sequence: TGTGCCTGGAATTCCGTTACGCAGTATTTT.

The chain recombines TRBV12-3 or TRBV12-4 with TRBJ2-5, with 7 bases aligning to TRBD1. Unmatched junction bases numbered 11, after V lost 6 bases and J lost 1 base. This CDR3 is built from 16 residues. In nucleotides, the CDR3 is TGTGCCAGCAGCAATACCGGGACAGCCACCCAAGAGACCCAGTACTTC. Amino acids: CASSNTGTATQETQYF.

This clonotype was counted many times. The chain is built from TRBV12-3 or TRBV12-4 and TRBJ1-2; D might be TRBD1 (6 bases). The CDR3 length is 15 residues. V gave up 7 bases and J gave up 8 bases, with 23 bases separating them. Here the CDR3 DNA reads TGTGCCAGCACCACCTCCCGGGGGCCGAGGTTGGGCTACACCTTC. The encoded protein is CASTTSRGPRLGYTF.

This chain joins TRBV19 and TRBJ2-7; 7 nucleotides line up with TRBD1. CDR3 size: 13 residues. V was clipped by 4 bases and J by 4 bases; unmatched bases: 4. Germline loops: CDR1 LNHDA, CDR2 SQIVND (reference sequence). The CDR3 DNA follows: TGTGCCAGTAGTACGCAGGGACAGTACGAGCAGTACTTC. Its translation is CASSTQGQYEQYF.